This T cell receptor beta chain comes out of a study of regulatory dendritic cells for organ transplantation. In this sample, this clone turned up once. Its antigen is unknown. FACS sorted CD4+ or CD8+ T cells into CD45RA+ naive and CD45RO+ memory. Data came from immunoSEQ multiplex PCR; TCRdb stores just in-frame clones and leaves some out. The profile shows around 30,000 clones, roughly 85% of them singletons. Study-wide results and limits: Mature dendritic cells appeared to drive more memory CD8+ clonal expansion than regulatory ones. Considerable individual heterogeneity was seen in alloreactive memory CD8+ T cells.

The material sequenced was naive CD8+ T cells from blood. Noted subset: CD45RA+ naive T cells. The clonotype was recovered from a human donor in good health.

For the CDR3, the DNA is TGCAGCGTTCCAGGGGGCGGCACAGATACGCAGTATTTT. Translated, it gives CSVPGGGTDTQYF. V and J are TRBV29-1 and TRBJ2-3; TRBD1 matches at 8 bases. The germline gives CDR1 SQVTM, CDR2 ANQGSEA. The CDR3 loop spans 13 amino acids. J lost 1 base, V lost 5 bases, and 2 bases had no gene match.